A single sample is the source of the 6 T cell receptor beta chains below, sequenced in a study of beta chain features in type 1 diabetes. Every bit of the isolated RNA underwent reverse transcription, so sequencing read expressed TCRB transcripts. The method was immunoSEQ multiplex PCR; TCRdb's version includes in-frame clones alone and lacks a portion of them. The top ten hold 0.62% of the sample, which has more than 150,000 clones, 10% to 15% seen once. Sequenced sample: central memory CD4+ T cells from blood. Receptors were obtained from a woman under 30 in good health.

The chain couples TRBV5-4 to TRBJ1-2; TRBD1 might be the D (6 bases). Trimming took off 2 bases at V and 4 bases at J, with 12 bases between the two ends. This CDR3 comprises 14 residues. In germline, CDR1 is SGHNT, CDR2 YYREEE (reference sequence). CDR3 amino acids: CASSFRRGSYGYTF. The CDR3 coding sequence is TGTGCCAGCAGCTTTCGCAGGGGATCCTATGGCTACACCTTC.

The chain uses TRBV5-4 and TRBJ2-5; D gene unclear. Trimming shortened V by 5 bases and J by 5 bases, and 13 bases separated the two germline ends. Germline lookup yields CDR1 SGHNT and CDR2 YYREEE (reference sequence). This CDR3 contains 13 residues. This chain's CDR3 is CASSLLFSETQYF. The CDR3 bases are TGTGCCAGCAGTTTACTTTTTAGCGAGACCCAGTACTTC.

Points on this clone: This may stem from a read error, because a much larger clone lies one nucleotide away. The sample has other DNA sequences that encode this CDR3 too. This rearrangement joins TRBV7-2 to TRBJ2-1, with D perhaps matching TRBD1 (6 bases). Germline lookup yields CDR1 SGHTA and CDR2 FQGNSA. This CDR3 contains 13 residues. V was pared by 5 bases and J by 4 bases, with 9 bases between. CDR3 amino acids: CASSPQGYNEQFF. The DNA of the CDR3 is TGTGCCAGCAGCCCACAGGGATACAATGAGCAGTTCTTC.

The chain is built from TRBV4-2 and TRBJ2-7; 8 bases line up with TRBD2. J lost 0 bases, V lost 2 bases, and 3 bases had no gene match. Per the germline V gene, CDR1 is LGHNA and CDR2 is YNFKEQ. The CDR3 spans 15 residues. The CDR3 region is CASSQPGTSSYEQYF. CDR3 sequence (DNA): TGTGCCAGCAGCCAACCGGGGACTAGCTCCTACGAGCAGTACTTC.

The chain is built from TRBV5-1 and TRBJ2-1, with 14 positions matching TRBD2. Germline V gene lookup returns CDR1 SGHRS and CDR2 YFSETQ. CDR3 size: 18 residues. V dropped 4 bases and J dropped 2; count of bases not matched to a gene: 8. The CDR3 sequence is CASSPGTSGRWTYNEQFF. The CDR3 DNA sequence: TGCGCCAGCAGCCCGGGGACTAGCGGGAGATGGACCTACAATGAGCAGTTCTTC.

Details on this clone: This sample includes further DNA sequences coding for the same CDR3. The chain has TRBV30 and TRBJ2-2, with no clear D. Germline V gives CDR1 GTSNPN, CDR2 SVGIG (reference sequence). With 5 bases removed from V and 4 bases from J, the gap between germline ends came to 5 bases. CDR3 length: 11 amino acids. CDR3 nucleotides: TGTGCCTGGTCCCGCACCGGGGAGCTGTTTTTT. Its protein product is CAWSRTGELFF.